These 29 T cell receptor beta chains were all obtained from the same sample, sequenced in a study of T-cell reconstitution after alpha-beta-depleted transplantation in children. Unique molecular identifiers tagged the TCRbeta library. One entry per CDR3 protein results from TCRdb running MiXCR on the PCR reads. The table lists nearly 550,000 distinct CDR3 sequences, roughly 18% of them singletons. The specimen was PBMCs from the stem cell graft donor, collected from the stem cell graft. These TCRs come from a human donor who donated a stem cell graft to a child with acute lymphoblastic leukemia.

This clonotype was seen ten or more times. A read error may produce the germline difference seen at one junction end. V usage is TRBV5-1 and J usage is TRBJ2-7; D gene uncertain. This CDR3 spans 11 amino acids. From germline, CDR1 is SGHRS and CDR2 YFSETQ. CDR3 in amino acids: CASSAGYEQYF. CDR3 DNA sequence: TGTGCCAGCAGTGCTGGCTACGAGCAGTACTTC.

The rearrangement links TRBV20-1 to TRBJ2-5, with 11 bases identical to TRBD2. The CDR3 spans 15 residues. The germline V gene has CDR1 DFQATT and CDR2 SNEGSKA (reference sequence). The trim removed 3 bases at V and 2 bases at J, leaving 5 bases unmatched. The CDR3 region has the DNA TGCAGTGCTAGTATAGGGACTAGCGGTCAAGAGACCCAGTACTTC. Translation gives CSASIGTSGQETQYF.

The chain links TRBV5-1 to TRBJ2-1; 9 bases are a match to TRBD2. The CDR3 has 14 amino acids. Per germline, CDR1 SGHRS and CDR2 YFSETQ. V lost 3 bases to trimming and J lost 3 bases; unmatched junction nucleotides: 1. The CDR3, as DNA: TGCGCCAGCAGCTCTAGCGGGAACTACAATGAGCAGTTCTTC. Its protein is CASSSSGNYNEQFF.

The rearrangement uses TRBV5-4 and TRBJ2-1, with D tentatively TRBD2 (5 bases). This CDR3 has 13 residues. The V gene lost 0 bases and the J gene lost 6 bases, with 7 bases spanning the gap. Germline V gene data show CDR1 as SGHNT and CDR2 as YYREEE (reference sequence). This CDR3 reads CASSLGLINEQFF. The DNA for the CDR3 is TGTGCCAGCAGCTTGGGACTAATCAATGAGCAGTTCTTC. Using reference TRBV5-4 and TRBJ2-1 for the parts outside the CDR3, the full variable domain is ETGVTQSPTHLIKTRGQQVTLRCSSQSGHNTVSWYQQALGQGPQFIFQYYREEENGRGNFPPRFSGLQFPNYSSELNVNALELDDSALYLCASSLGLINEQFFGPGTRLTVL.

The V gene is TRBV12-3 or TRBV12-4, the J gene TRBJ1-6; TRBD1 aligns across 8 bases. V was pared by 6 bases and J by 10 bases, with 14 bases of the junction left unmatched. This CDR3 has 16 amino acids. CDR3 sequence reads: CASSHTPGQGNSPLHF. The CDR3 DNA sequence: TGTGCCAGCAGCCACACCCCAGGACAGGGTAACTCACCCCTCCACTTT.

This clonotype has only a few counts. This chain uses TRBV29-1 with TRBJ2-1, with TRBD1 matching 8 bases. V gave up 6 bases and J gave up 0 bases; unmatched junction bases: 7. The CDR3 loop spans 15 amino acids. Germline V CDR1 and CDR2: SQVTM, ANQGSEA. For the CDR3, the DNA is TGCAGCGTCGAGACAGGGGATTCCTCCTACAATGAGCAGTTCTTC. Residues: CSVETGDSSYNEQFF.

This clonotype turned up a few times. The chain links TRBV20-1 to TRBJ2-1; no clear D. Germline CDR1 reads DFQATT; CDR2 reads SNEGSKA (reference sequence). CDR3 length: 12 amino acids. Trimming took off 3 bases at V and 10 bases at J, with 13 bases between the two ends. CDR3 bases: TGCAGTGCTAGCTATGTATCTTTGGAGCAGTTCTTC. The encoded protein is CSASYVSLEQFF.

The chain combines TRBV14 with TRBJ2-1; 11 bases line up with TRBD2. The germline gives CDR1 SGHDN, CDR2 FVKESK. The V and J ends lost 3 bases and 7 bases, in that order; junction bases with no gene match: 11. This CDR3 region has 17 residues. CDR3 in amino acids: CASSQDLLAGDRNEQFF. The CDR3 nucleotides read TGTGCCAGCAGCCAGGACCTACTAGCGGGAGACAGGAATGAGCAGTTCTTC.

This clonotype was observed a few times. The chain couples TRBV28 to TRBJ2-1, with D perhaps being TRBD1 or TRBD2 (5 bases each). The CDR3 totals 18 residues. V lost 3 bases, J lost 3 bases, and 21 bases lay in between. Germline V lookup: CDR1 MDHEN, CDR2 SYDVKM. CDR3 sequence: CASSFGRSRDPYYNEQFF. CDR3 nucleotides: TGTGCCAGCAGTTTTGGGCGTAGTCGGGACCCTTACTACAATGAGCAGTTCTTC. The full variable domain, completed using reference TRBV28 and TRBJ2-1, is DVKVTQSSRYLVKRTGEKVFLECVQDMDHENMFWYRQDPGLGLRLIYFSYDVKMKEKGDIPEGYSVSREKKERFSLILESASTNQTSMYLCASSFGRSRDPYYNEQFFGPGTRLTVL.

The CDR3 bases are TGCAGTGCTTCTAAACAGGGCTCTGGAAACACCATATATTTT. Its protein is CSASKQGSGNTIYF. This rearrangement joins TRBV20-1 to TRBJ1-3; D is perhaps TRBD1 (6 bases). CDR1 is DFQATT and CDR2 is SNEGSKA in the germline V gene (reference sequence). V was cut by 5 bases and J by 0 bases, with 11 bases left in between. The length of the CDR3 is 14 residues.

This clonotype was counted only a few times. The rearrangement links TRBV7-9 to TRBJ2-1, with TRBD2 matching 7 bases. The CDR3 loop spans 11 amino acids. The germline gives CDR1 SEHNR, CDR2 FQNEAQ (reference sequence). The V segment lost 8 bases and the J segment 8 bases; nucleotides outside the gene matches: 3. The CDR3 nucleotides read TGTGCCAGCTTGGGGGGGGATGAGCAGTTCTTC. Amino acids: CASLGGDEQFF.

This clonotype was observed a few times. This chain links TRBV20-1 with TRBJ2-1; D remains ambiguous. The V gene's germline CDR1 is DFQATT and CDR2 SNEGSKA (reference sequence). Trimming pared 0 bases from V and 2 bases from J, leaving 5 bases between. The CDR3 length is 13 residues. The CDR3 reads CSAREKPYNEQFF. CDR3 nucleotide sequence: TGCAGTGCTAGAGAAAAGCCCTACAATGAGCAGTTCTTC.

This clonotype came up a few times. The J gene is TRBJ2-1, the V gene TRBV20-1; D ambiguous. Trimming pared 6 bases from V and 9 bases from J, leaving 21 bases between. The CDR3 is 14 residues long. CDR1 is DFQATT and CDR2 is SNEGSKA in the germline V gene (reference sequence). The CDR3 bases are TGCAGTGCAGAACCTGGACCGTTCATCGTTGAGCAGTTCTTC. This translates into CSAEPGPFIVEQFF.

This clonotype has only a few counts. CDR3 coding DNA: TGTGCCAGCAGTGCCCCGGGGGGACAGGGACAGCCCCAGCATTTT. This codes for CASSAPGGQGQPQHF. The rearrangement links TRBV6-1 to TRBJ1-5, with 9 bases lining up with TRBD1. Germline V gene data show CDR1 as MNHNS and CDR2 as SASEGT. The CDR3 is 15 amino acids. V lost 4 bases and J lost 7; bases outside the gene matches: 8.

The CDR3 protein is CASGGIEGYTF. In DNA, the CDR3 is TGTGCCAGCGGGGGGATCGAGGGCTACACCTTC. V and J are TRBV27 and TRBJ1-2; TRBD1 might be the D (5 bases). Germline CDR1 is MNHEY and CDR2 is SMNVEV (reference sequence). CDR3 size: 11 residues. The ends were cut back, 8 bases at V and 8 bases at J, with 12 bases in the middle.

A few counts support this clonotype. The chain uses TRBV11-2 and TRBJ2-3; 12 nucleotides match TRBD2. This CDR3 spans 15 amino acids. CDR1 and CDR2 (germline): SGHAT, FQNNGV. V lost 6 bases, J lost 4 bases, and 5 bases stayed unmatched. CDR3 protein: CASRPWTSGADTQYF. The CDR3 coding sequence is TGTGCCAGCAGACCATGGACTAGCGGGGCAGATACGCAGTATTTT.

As DNA, the CDR3 is TGCAGCGTTGATGTGCTGGACAGGGAAGAGACCCAGTACTTC. Its protein is CSVDVLDREETQYF. This chain joins TRBV29-1 and TRBJ2-5, with 8 bases matching TRBD1. The CDR3 extends over 14 amino acids. The V gene end was trimmed by 3 bases and the J gene end by 3 bases; junction bases not matched to a gene: 6. CDR1 and CDR2 (germline): SQVTM, ANQGSEA.

This clonotype has only a few counts. V is TRBV18 and J is TRBJ2-1; no reliable D call. Deletions cut 7 bases from V and 8 bases from J, with 15 bases between. The germline V gene has CDR1 KGHSH and CDR2 LQKENI. CDR3 length equals 13 residues. CDR3 protein: CASYLPPFDEQFF. CDR3 nucleotide sequence: TGTGCCAGCTACCTACCACCCTTTGATGAGCAGTTCTTC.

This clonotype was detected only a few times. The V and J genes are TRBV11-2 and TRBJ2-6; TRBD2 agrees at 14 bases. The CDR3 extends over 20 amino acids. The V segment lost 4 bases and the J segment 2 bases; nucleotides outside the gene matches: 10. The germline V gene has CDR1 SGHAT and CDR2 FQNNGV. The CDR3 loop reads CASSSRVGTSGSTGANVLTF. CDR3 sequence (DNA): TGTGCCAGCAGCTCCAGAGTAGGGACTAGCGGGAGTACTGGGGCCAACGTCCTGACTTTC.

The gene calls are TRBV25-1 and TRBJ2-2, with D maybe TRBD1 (6 bases). The CDR3 runs to 17 residues. Germline V lookup: CDR1 MGHDK, CDR2 SYGVNS. The germline V and J ends were trimmed by 1 base and 1 base, with 13 bases remaining between them. The CDR3 coding sequence is TGTGCCAGCAGTGAATTAATTCCAGGGGAGAACACCGGGGAGCTGTTTTTT. The encoded protein is CASSELIPGENTGELFF.

V is TRBV9 and J is TRBJ2-3, with D perhaps being TRBD1 or TRBD2 (5 bases each). V dropped 0 bases and J dropped 2 bases, with 7 bases sitting between them. CDR1 is SGDLS, CDR2 YYNGEE, per germline. CDR3 length: 14 residues. CDR3: CASSVGDDTDTQYF. CDR3 DNA sequence: TGTGCCAGCAGCGTAGGGGACGACACAGATACGCAGTATTTT.

The CDR3 coding sequence is TGTGCCAGCAGCTGGGGGACAGTTTCCTCCTATGGCTACACCTTC. Translating it yields CASSWGTVSSYGYTF. The chain has TRBV5-6 and TRBJ1-2, with TRBD1 matching 7 bases. V lost 3 bases, J lost 4 bases, and 9 bases stayed unmatched. CDR1 and CDR2 (germline): SGHDT, YYEEEE. The CDR3 loop spans 15 amino acids.

This clonotype was seen at least ten times. The chain recombines TRBV5-1 with TRBJ2-7; D is possibly TRBD1 or TRBD2 (5 bases each). V was clipped by 7 bases and J by 1 base, with 12 bases between them. Germline V gene lookup returns CDR1 SGHRS and CDR2 YFSETQ. The length of the CDR3 is 13 residues. This CDR3 reads CASRDGSSYEQYF. CDR3 bases: TGCGCCAGCCGGGACGGATCTTCCTACGAGCAGTACTTC.

This sequence joins TRBV9 and TRBJ2-2, with a weak D call TRBD2 (5 bases). The CDR3 has 14 residues. Trimming left V 0 bases short and J 7 bases short, with 10 bases between. Germline CDR1 is SGDLS and CDR2 is YYNGEE. The CDR3 reads CASSVVAPGGELFF. The DNA of the CDR3 is TGTGCCAGCAGCGTAGTAGCGCCGGGCGGGGAGCTGTTTTTT.

This clonotype showed up just a few times. The V call is TRBV5-1, the J call TRBJ1-4, with 8 bases matching TRBD1. The length of the CDR3 is 18 residues. Trimming took 1 base from V and 0 from J; bases not matched to a gene: 8. The germline V gene has CDR1 SGHRS and CDR2 YFSETQ. CDR3 coding DNA: TGCGCCAGCAGCTTGATACTCGGGACAGGATCAACTAATGAAAAACTGTTTTTT. This encodes CASSLILGTGSTNEKLFF.

V and J are TRBV12-3 or TRBV12-4 and TRBJ2-1, with TRBD1 matching 7 bases. J was trimmed by 8 bases and V by 5 bases; bases with no gene match: 15. The CDR3 extends over 16 amino acids. CDR3 residues: CASSVPRGYVADEQFF. As DNA, the CDR3 is TGTGCCAGCAGTGTCCCCAGGGGGTATGTCGCCGATGAGCAGTTCTTC.

This chain joins TRBV7-8 and TRBJ2-2, with a weak D call TRBD1 (5 bases). The germline CDR1 and CDR2 sequences are SGHVS and FQNEAQ. The V end lost 3 bases, the J end lost 2 bases, and 13 bases lay between the germline ends. This CDR3 region has 16 residues. The chain's CDR3 is CASSFETDSNTGELFF. The CDR3 nucleotides read TGTGCCAGCAGCTTTGAGACAGATTCAAACACCGGGGAGCTGTTTTTT.

This clonotype was seen only a few times. The V and J genes are TRBV12-3 or TRBV12-4 and TRBJ2-1; 11 nucleotides align to TRBD1. The V and J ends lost 5 bases and 4 bases, in that order; junction bases with no gene match: 13. The CDR3 contains 18 residues. Here the CDR3 reads CASSPGTGGRLWYNEQFF. The CDR3 DNA reads TGTGCCAGCAGTCCCGGGACAGGGGGACGATTGTGGTACAATGAGCAGTTCTTC.

V and J are TRBV7-3 and TRBJ1-2, with a tentative D call TRBD1 (5 bases). Germline loops: CDR1 SGHTA, CDR2 FQGTGA. Trimming pared 0 bases from V and 7 bases from J, leaving 9 bases between. There are 13 residues in the CDR3. The chain's CDR3 is CASSLTTGSGYTF. The CDR3 coding sequence is TGTGCCAGCAGCTTAACTACAGGTTCTGGCTACACCTTC.